This T cell receptor beta chain was retrieved from a study of T-cell memory formation after mild COVID-19. Study-wide context: Largely, TCR clusters stayed within a single donor. Study-wide results and limits: Pre-infection memory showed some responding clones, and this suggested that cross-reactive memory joined. Day 15 to 85 contractors were CD4/CD8 balanced; later expanders leaned CD4+.

Barcoded TCR alpha and TCR beta cDNA libraries with UMIs came from 5'RACE using constant-segment primers. TCRdb processed the 5' RACE reads anew with MiXCR; each CDR3 protein has one entry. This repertoire shows 140,000 to 150,000 distinct CDR3 sequences, roughly 6.2% found once; its top ten account for 2% to 2.5%. For this clonotype: Its antigen is unidentified.

This clonotype was obtained from an adult woman who had mild COVID-19 (a few samples of this study predate the infection). Cell type and time point are not known. Sample: PBMCs or a T cell subset sorted from them (not recorded which).

CDR3 amino acids: CASSLTSGGPETQYF. The CDR3 region has the DNA TGCGCCAGCAGCCTAACTAGCGGGGGGCCGGAGACCCAGTACTTC. This chain links TRBV4-1 with TRBJ2-5; 12 nucleotides match TRBD2. The CDR3 sequence is 15 residues long. V shed 4 bases, J shed 5 bases, and the junction held 5 bases outside the gene matches. CDR1 and CDR2 (germline): MGHRA, YSYEKL.